Listed below are T cell receptor beta chains from one sample, sequenced in a study of T cells in localized non-small cell lung cancer. Clones were read by immunoSEQ multiplex PCR, and TCRdb kept only the in-frame ones, dropping some. This sample yields 70,000 to 95,000 clones, of which roughly 90% are seen a single time; roughly 4.3% belongs to the top ten. The material was PBMCs, obtained before any cancer treatment. The origin of the receptors is a woman aged 40 to 75 with stage II squamous cell lung carcinoma. CDR3s include the opening cysteine and the closing phenylalanine or tryptophan. A D gene is named only where the DNA matches it firmly.

>TRBJ1-2|-|TRBV2
CASSVLPSFYGYTF
>TRBJ1-1|-|TRBV30
CAWRRNTEAFF
>TRBJ2-7|-|TRBV7-2
CASSLAVGQYF
>TRBJ1-5|TRBD1|TRBV15
CATSRDRGEPQHF
>TRBJ2-1|-|TRBV4-1
CASSHHNEQFF
>TRBJ2-5|TRBD1|TRBV6-5
CASSYTQGVGETQYF
>TRBJ1-5|-|TRBV6-6
CASSYSGQPSNQPQHF
>TRBJ1-1|TRBD1|TRBV27
CASSLRPQGFTEAFF
>TRBJ1-1|TRBD1|TRBV27
CASRYGTGRNTEAFF
>TRBJ1-1|-|TRBV28
CASTLGHRVSEAFF
>TRBJ2-3|-|TRBV11-3
CASSLDSVSDTQYF
>TRBJ2-2|TRBD2|TRBV19
CASTLPGGTGELFF
>TRBJ2-3|TRBD1|TRBV5-1
CASSWRDRSTDTQYF
>TRBJ1-5|TRBD1|TRBV5-8
CASSPGTDLNQPQHF
>TRBJ1-2|-|TRBV2
CASSYSYANYGYTF
>TRBJ1-4|-|TRBV6-1
CASSEDWGGQSKLFF
>TRBJ1-1|-|TRBV28
CASTRTGPNTEAFF
>TRBJ1-2|-|TRBV6-1
CASSEAGPAPGYTF
>TRBJ2-2|TRBD1|TRBV19
CASSIDFWTGNTGELFF
>TRBJ2-7|-|TRBV2
CASSDRGYEQYF
>TRBJ2-7|-|TRBV2
CASRVGTGLSYEQYF
>TRBJ1-2|-|TRBV11-2
CASSRGSYGYTF
>TRBJ2-1|TRBD2|TRBV27
CASSLVLAGVGEQFF
>TRBJ1-4|-|TRBV19
CASSKNRQINEKLFF
>TRBJ2-1|-|TRBV14
CASSQELKRNEQFF
>TRBJ1-2|-|TRBV2
CASRETTYGYTF
>TRBJ2-5|-|TRBV11-1
CASSLRGEKTQYF
>TRBJ1-1|-|TRBV29-1
CSVGRQGRTEAFF
>TRBJ1-6|-|TRBV27
CASSFSTYNSPLHF
>TRBJ1-3|TRBD1|TRBV27
CASKGQGVIGNTIYF
>TRBJ1-1|-|TRBV5-1
CASRPRGARNTEAFF
>TRBJ2-5|TRBD1|TRBV19
CASSTRRRGTGETQYF
>TRBJ1-5|TRBD1|TRBV6-1
CASSDGQGTGDNQPQHF
>TRBJ1-6|TRBD1|TRBV7-9
CASSSRGQGISPLHF
>TRBJ1-1|-|TRBV30
CAWSVRQGNTEAFF
>TRBJ1-2|-|TRBV29-1
CSVENRNGYTF
>TRBJ2-1|TRBD2|TRBV14
CASSQGWGRGSYNEQFF
>TRBJ2-2|-|TRBV4-1
CASSQDDDSSNTGELFF
>TRBJ1-5|-|TRBV12-5
CASAGLWQPQHF
>TRBJ2-3|-|TRBV11-3
CASSSGGGYTDTQYF
>TRBJ1-1|-|TRBV6-1
CASSELKGEAFF